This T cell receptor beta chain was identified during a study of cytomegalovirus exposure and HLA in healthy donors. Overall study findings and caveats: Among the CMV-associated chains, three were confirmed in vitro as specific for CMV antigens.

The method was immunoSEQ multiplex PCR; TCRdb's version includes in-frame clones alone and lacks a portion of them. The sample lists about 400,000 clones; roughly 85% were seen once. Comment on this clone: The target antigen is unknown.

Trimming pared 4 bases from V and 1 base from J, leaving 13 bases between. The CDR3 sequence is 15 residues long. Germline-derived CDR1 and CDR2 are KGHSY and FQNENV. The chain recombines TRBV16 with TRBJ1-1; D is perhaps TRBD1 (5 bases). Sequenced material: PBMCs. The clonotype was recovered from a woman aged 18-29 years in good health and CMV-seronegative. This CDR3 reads CASSPPDRGNTEAFF. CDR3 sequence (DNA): TGTGCCAGCAGCCCGCCCGACAGAGGGAACACTGAAGCTTTCTTT.